This T cell receptor beta chain was sequenced in a study of T cell responses to AZD1222 COVID-19 vaccine. Study results and caveats: The sample set comprised mostly white British donors with more females, and clonal diversity was possibly underestimated.

CDR1 is ENHRY and CDR2 is SYGVKD in the germline V gene. The V gene end was trimmed by 2 bases and the J gene end by 1 base; junction bases not matched to a gene: 2. The CDR3 extends over 15 amino acids. As to this clone: Its antigen is undetermined.

The method was immunoSEQ multiplex PCR; TCRdb's version includes in-frame clones alone and lacks a portion of them. The table includes about 34,000 clones, roughly 89% detected once. This specimen was peripheral blood, taken on day 0 of AZD1222 vaccination. The chain couples TRBV10-3 to TRBJ2-7, with 10 positions matching TRBD1. This sequence originates from an adult in good health. The CDR3 DNA reads as TGTGCCATCAGTGAGATGGGACAGGGGTCCTACGAGCAGTACTTC. Protein product: CAISEMGQGSYEQYF.